The clone carrying this TCR beta chain was recorded once. The ends lost 6 bases at V and 2 bases at J; junction bases unmatched: 9. Germline V gene lookup returns CDR1 SNHLY and CDR2 FYNNEI. The CDR3 extends over 15 amino acids. The source of the sample is a study of blood T cell repertoires in COVID-19. Whole-study context: Researchers got acute and convalescent COVID-19 samples from the United States, Italy and Spain. Nucleic acid was either cDNA or gDNA, and it came from T cells, B-cell-depleted T cells, or PBMCs.

Per the study methods: Estimation of nucleated cell counts relied on the amplification of reference gene primers. TCRdb's table, derived via immunoSEQ multiplex PCR, lists solely in-frame clones and lacks some. That table furnishes V, J and clone size, whereas the DNA furnished D and trimming. Of about 74,000 clones in the sample, roughly 84% are singletons; the top ten hold about 30%. Sequencing used peripheral blood. J is TRBJ2-7 and V is TRBV2, with 8 bases identical to TRBD1. The clonotype comes from an elderly woman with active or convalescent COVID-19. The DNA for the CDR3 is TGTGCCAGCAGGGAACCGGGACAGGTCCCCTACGAGCAGTACTTC. It is translated as CASREPGQVPYEQYF.